This T cell receptor (beta chain) emerged from a study of blood T cells in healthy people across ages. Germline V lookup: CDR1 DFQATT, CDR2 SNEGSKA (reference sequence). This CDR3 spans 14 amino acids. J gave up 6 bases and V 3 bases, and 7 bases lay outside the gene matches. Using a J-beta primer mix together with a sample-barcoded 5' primer, a second PCR was run for roughly 6 to 12 cycles. TCRdb fed the 5' RACE reads into MiXCR, producing one record per CDR3 protein. The table includes around 500,000 distinct CDR3 sequences, less than 60% detected once. What was sequenced was blood. The rearrangement uses TRBV20-1 and TRBJ2-1; 8 bases are shared with TRBD2. The TCR was taken from a man at least 80 years old in good health. The CDR3 coding sequence is TGCAGTGCTAGGGAGGCGGGGGGCCCCAATGAGCAGTTCTTC. The encoded protein is CSAREAGGPNEQFF.